This is a list of T cell receptor beta chains from one sample in a study of tumor and adjacent non-tumor tissue in lung cancer. One entry per CDR3 protein results from TCRdb running MiXCR on the multiplex PCR reads. Of 65,000 to 85,000 distinct CDR3 sequences listed, more than 75% are singletons. The source material was distant non-tumor lung tissue. All receptors derive from a man in his 60s with non-small cell lung cancer. CDR3s include the opening cysteine and the closing phenylalanine or tryptophan. A D gene is named only where the DNA matches it firmly. Only part of the rows carry a size: once, few, many, or a class if the clone is expanded.

clone_size,d_call,v_call,cdr3_length,j_call,cdr3_nt,cdr3_aa
NA,NA,TRBV10-1,13,TRBJ2-3,TGCGCCAGCAGTGACGGCAGTACAAATACGCAGTATTTT,CASSDGSTNTQYF
NA,NA,TRBV20-1,12,TRBJ2-2,TGCAATGCTAGTCGTCATAGCGGGGAGCTGTTTTTT,CNASRHSGELFF
NA,TRBD2,TRBV12-3/TRBV12-4,20,TRBJ2-3,TGTGCCAGCAGTTGCTGGACTAGCGAGGGCTGGAATACAAGCACAGATACGCAGTATTTT,CASSCWTSEGWNTSTDTQYF
NA,NA,TRBV10-3,16,TRBJ2-7,TGTGCCTCAGAGGGCTGTGTGGGCCGATGGGTTCGCGAGCAGTACTTC,CASEGCVGRWVREQYF
NA,NA,TRBV12-3/TRBV12-4,13,TRBJ1-5,TGTACCAGCAGACAGAGTGGGGGTCAGCCCCAGCATTTT,CTSRQSGGQPQHF
NA,TRBD1,TRBV5-4,15,TRBJ1-2,TGTGTAAGCAGCCATATCCGGACAGGGAAGCATGGCTACACCTTC,CVSSHIRTGKHGYTF
NA,NA,TRBV6-5,13,TRBJ2-7,TGTGCCAGCAGTTTAACAGAGTTGTGCGAGCAGTACTTC,CASSLTELCEQYF
NA,NA,TRBV6-6,14,TRBJ1-4,TGTGCCAGCAGTTCCAAGGGGCAACTTGAAAAACTGTTTTTT,CASSSKGQLEKLFF
NA,NA,TRBV29-1,12,TRBJ2-1,TGCAGCGTTGGGGCAGGGGCCTACGAGCAGTTCTTC,CSVGAGAYEQFF
NA,TRBD2,TRBV20-1,17,TRBJ2-1,TGCAGTGCTATCTGGACTAGCGGGAGGGGAGACTACATTAAGCAGTTCTTC,CSAIWTSGRGDYIKQFF
NA,NA,TRBV11-1,15,TRBJ2-1,TGTGCCGGCAGCTTCGACACCTATAGCACCATTGAGCAATTCTTC,CAGSFDTYSTIEQFF
NA,NA,TRBV29-1,11,TRBJ1-2,TGCACCGCTAGATTCGCGGGGGGCTACACCTTC,CTARFAGGYTF
NA,TRBD2,TRBV13,16,TRBJ2-1,TGTGCCAGCAGCTTAGTTGGTAGCGGGCCTTACAATGAGCAATTCTTC,CASSLVGSGPYNEQFF
NA,NA,TRBV11-1,15,TRBJ2-3,TGTGCCTGCAGTCCCGGGACATGGTCCACAGATACGCAGTATTTT,CACSPGTWSTDTQYF
NA,NA,TRBV11-2,12,TRBJ2-7,TGTGCCAGCAGCTTACTGGAGGGCGAGCAGTACTTC,CASSLLEGEQYF
few,TRBD1,TRBV15,15,TRBJ1-3,TGTGCCACCAGCAGCGACAGGGACCCTGGAAACACCATATATTTT,CATSSDRDPGNTIYF
NA,NA,TRBV6-1,15,TRBJ2-5,TGTGCCAGCAGTGAACTTAGGGAGGAGCAAAAGACCCAGTACTTC,CASSELREEQKTQYF
NA,NA,TRBV28,19,TRBJ1-5,TGTGCCAGCAGTCAAAGGGGACTCAGAGGGGGTTATAACAATGAGCCCCAGCATTTT,CASSQRGLRGGYNNEPQHF
many,NA,TRBV12-3/TRBV12-4,13,TRBJ2-1,TGTGCCAGCAGTTTCGGGTTGGGCGATGAGCAGTTCTTC,CASSFGLGDEQFF
NA,NA,TRBV16,11,TRBJ2-1,TGTACCAGCAGCCCCAACAATGAGCAATTCTTC,CTSSPNNEQFF
NA,NA,TRBV4-2,16,TRBJ1-3,TGTGCCAACAGCCAAGCCACAGCCTTCACTGGAAACACCATATATTTT,CANSQATAFTGNTIYF
many,NA,TRBV5-4,16,TRBJ2-2,TGTGCCAGCAGCCCGCCTGGTAGGCGGAACACCGGGGAGCTGTTTTTT,CASSPPGRRNTGELFF
NA,NA,TRBV11-3,14,TRBJ2-3,TGTGTCGGCAGCCACAGGGAGGTCACAGATACGCAGTATTTT,CVGSHREVTDTQYF
NA,NA,TRBV24-1,12,TRBJ1-2,TGTGCCATCATTGCGACGGGTTACGGCTACACCTTC,CAIIATGYGYTF
NA,TRBD2,TRBV14,15,TRBJ2-1,TGTGCTGGCAGCCACGGACTAGCTTGGTACAATGAGCAGTTCTTC,CAGSHGLAWYNEQFF
NA,TRBD2,TRBV11-1,15,TRBJ2-1,TGTGCCAGCAGCTTCGGACTAGCGGGAGGGGATGAGCAGTTCTTC,CASSFGLAGGDEQFF
NA,TRBD2,TRBV20-1,15,TRBJ2-1,TGCAGTGCCAGAACTATACTGGGAGGGCACCATGAGCAGTTCTTC,CSARTILGGHHEQFF
NA,NA,TRBV29-1,11,TRBJ1-2,TGTAGCGTTACAGGGCTTTATGGCTACAACTTC,CSVTGLYGYNF
NA,NA,TRBV6-6,15,TRBJ2-3,TGTACCAGCAGTTACTCGAGGCCTAGGCAAGATACGCAGTATTTT,CTSSYSRPRQDTQYF
NA,NA,TRBV28,17,TRBJ2-7,TGTGCCAGCAATACTGGACATATTAGACGGAGCTCCTATGTGCAGTACTTC,CASNTGHIRRSSYVQYF
NA,NA,TRBV12-3/TRBV12-4,15,TRBJ2-1,TGTGCCAGTAGTATCCCTCAGCGGTACCACAATAAGCAGTTCTTC,CASSIPQRYHNKQFF
NA,NA,TRBV29-1,12,TRBJ1-1,TGCAGTGGCATTAGGGATGGCACTGAAGCTTTCTTT,CSGIRDGTEAFF
many,NA,TRBV6-5,14,TRBJ2-1,TGTGCCAGCAGTTACTCCGAGGAGTACAATGAGCAGTTCTTC,CASSYSEEYNEQFF
NA,TRBD1,TRBV5-6,14,TRBJ1-1,TGTACCAGCAGCCTGGGACAGGGGATCACTGAAGGTTTCTTT,CTSSLGQGITEGFF
NA,TRBD2,TRBV30,15,TRBJ2-1,TGTGCCTGGAATCCCTTGATGGCTAGCGGTGCGGGGCAGTTATTC,CAWNPLMASGAGQLF
NA,NA,TRBV6-5,16,TRBJ2-7,TGTGCCAGCAGCCTAGGCGGTGGCGGGAACTCCTACGAGCAGTACTTC,CASSLGGGGNSYEQYF
NA,NA,TRBV6-5,14,TRBJ1-3,TGTGCCAGCAGCCTCCAGATAGCTGGAAACACCATATATTTT,CASSLQIAGNTIYF
NA,NA,TRBV6-1,16,TRBJ1-3,TGTGCCAGCACGGGGCCCGGACCGTCCCCTGGAAACACCATATATTTC,CASTGPGPSPGNTIYF
once,NA,TRBV13,15,TRBJ2-3,TGTGCCAGCAGTTTAGCGAGAAAGAACACAGATGCGCAGTATTTT,CASSLARKNTDAQYF
NA,NA,TRBV4-1,14,TRBJ2-1,TGCGCCAGCCGCCAAGTCGGGGAGGCCAATAAGCAGTTCTTC,CASRQVGEANKQFF
NA,NA,TRBV4-2,16,TRBJ2-7,TGTGCCAGCGGCAGGAGCGAGATTAGCGGCTCCTACGAGCAGTACTTC,CASGRSEISGSYEQYF
NA,NA,TRBV12-3/TRBV12-4,13,TRBJ1-5,TGTGTCAGCAGAATAGGGATAGTAGGGAACCAGCATTTT,CVSRIGIVGNQHF
NA,NA,TRBV13,15,TRBJ2-3,TGTGCCACCCTCGACGCCCTGATAGATGTCGATACGAAGTATTTT,CATLDALIDVDTKYF
NA,NA,TRBV6-5,12,TRBJ1-1,TGTGCCAGTAGTTCCCCCGTTCACAAAGCTTTCTTT,CASSSPVHKAFF
NA,NA,TRBV12-3/TRBV12-4,13,TRBJ2-5,TGTGCCGGTTGTTTATCCCCCCAGGTGACCCAGTACTTC,CAGCLSPQVTQYF
NA,TRBD1,TRBV4-1,15,TRBJ2-5,TGCGCCAACAGCAGAGGAAGGGGGCAAAGGGAGACCCATTACTTC,CANSRGRGQRETHYF
few,NA,TRBV5-1,12,TRBJ1-5,TGCGCCAGCAGCCCTTCGGGAGGGCCCCAGCATTTT,CASSPSGGPQHF
once,NA,TRBV5-4,15,TRBJ2-3,TGTGCCAGCAGCTTGGGGGGGCCTAGTCTCGATACGCAGTATTTT,CASSLGGPSLDTQYF
medium-sized,TRBD2,TRBV6-5,15,TRBJ2-7,TGTGCCAGCAGTCACTCTAGCGGGGCCTCCTACGAGCAGTACTTC,CASSHSSGASYEQYF
NA,TRBD2,TRBV11-1,16,TRBJ2-3,TGTGTCAGCAGCTTGACTAGCGGGGTTAGCACAGATACGCAGTATTTT,CVSSLTSGVSTDTQYF
once,NA,TRBV5-5,14,TRBJ2-1,NA,CASSSSGEGNKQFF